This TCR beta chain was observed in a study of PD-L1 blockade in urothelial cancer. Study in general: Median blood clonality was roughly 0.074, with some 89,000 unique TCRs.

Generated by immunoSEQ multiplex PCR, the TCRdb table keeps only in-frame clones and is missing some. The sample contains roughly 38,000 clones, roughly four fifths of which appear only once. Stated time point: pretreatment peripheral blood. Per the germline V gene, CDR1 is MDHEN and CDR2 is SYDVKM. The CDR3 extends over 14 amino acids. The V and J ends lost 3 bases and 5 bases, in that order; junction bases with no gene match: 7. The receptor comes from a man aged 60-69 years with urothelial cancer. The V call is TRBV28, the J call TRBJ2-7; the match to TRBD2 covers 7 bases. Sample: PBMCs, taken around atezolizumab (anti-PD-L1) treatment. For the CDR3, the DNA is TGTGCCAGCAGTTTTCAACTAGCGACCAACGAGCAGTACTTC. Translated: CASSFQLATNEQYF.